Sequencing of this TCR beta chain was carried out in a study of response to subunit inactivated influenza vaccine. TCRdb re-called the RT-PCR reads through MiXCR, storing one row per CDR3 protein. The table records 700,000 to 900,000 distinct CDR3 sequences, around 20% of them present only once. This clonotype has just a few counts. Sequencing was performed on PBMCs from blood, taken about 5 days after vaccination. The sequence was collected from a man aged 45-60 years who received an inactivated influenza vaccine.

The CDR3 DNA reads as TGTGCCAGCAGTTTACAGTTCCCCTACGAGCAGTACTTC. It is translated as CASSLQFPYEQYF. The rearrangement uses TRBV12-3 or TRBV12-4 and TRBJ2-7; D is undetermined. The CDR3 loop spans 13 amino acids. V was clipped by 2 bases and J by 2 bases, with 7 bases between them.